These 30 T cell receptor beta chains were all obtained from the same sample, sequenced in a study of shared T cell receptors in the human thymus. Assay: immunoSEQ multiplex PCR; the TCRdb copy retains only in-frame clones and omits some. Altogether around 340,000 clones are present, 85% to 95% being singletons, with the ten largest covering 0.015% to 0.02%. The sequencing sample was made of thymocytes. These receptor sequences come from a human donor.

The V and J genes are TRBV11-2 and TRBJ2-3, with D uncertain. The germline gives CDR1 SGHAT, CDR2 FQNNGV. Trimming shortened V by 5 bases and J by 3 bases, and 12 bases separated the two germline ends. The length of the CDR3 is 14 residues. CDR3 sequence: CASSPPPWTDTQYF. CDR3 coding DNA: TGTGCCAGCAGCCCACCCCCGTGGACAGATACGCAGTATTTT.

V is TRBV28 and J is TRBJ2-3, with TRBD2 as a possible D gene (5 bases). CDR1 MDHEN and CDR2 SYDVKM come from the germline V gene. This CDR3 is built from 16 residues. V was clipped by 6 bases and J by 4 bases, with 20 bases between them. The DNA of the CDR3 is TGTGCCAGCAGCCGAAGAGTCTTACCGAGGGCAGATACGCAGTATTTT. Its translation is CASSRRVLPRADTQYF.

CDR3 in amino acids: CASSLGTDPEADTQYF. CDR3 sequence (DNA): TGTGCCAGCAGCTTAGGAACGGACCCGGAGGCAGATACGCAGTATTTT. The rearrangement joins TRBV7-6 to TRBJ2-3; D might be TRBD2 (5 bases). V lost 1 base and J 4 bases, leaving 15 bases between the germline ends. CDR1 is SGHVS and CDR2 is FNYEAQ in the germline V gene. The CDR3 sequence is 16 residues long.

The gene calls are TRBV27 and TRBJ1-4, with D tentatively TRBD1 (6 bases). Germline assignment: CDR1 MNHEY and CDR2 SMNVEV (reference sequence). V was trimmed by 5 bases and J by 7 bases, leaving 14 bases between them. The length of the CDR3 is 14 residues. CDR3 sequence (DNA): TGTGCCAGCAGTGCTACAGGGAGGGGTGAAAAACTGTTTTTT. Its protein is CASSATGRGEKLFF. The entire variable domain, with the rest obtained from reference TRBV27 and TRBJ1-4, is as follows: EAQVTQNPRYLITVTGKKLTVTCSQNMNHEYMSWYRQDPGLGLRQIYYSMNVEVTDKGDVPEGYKVSRKEKRNFPLILESPSPNQTSLYFCASSATGRGEKLFFGSGTQLSVL.

This clone appeared a single time. V gene TRBV6-1 combines with J gene TRBJ1-5; unclear D gene. Germline-derived CDR1 and CDR2 are MNHNS and SASEGT. The CDR3 loop spans 14 amino acids. The V gene lost 8 bases and the J gene lost 5 bases, with 16 bases spanning the gap. DNA for the CDR3: TGTGCCAGCTCCCCCGGGGATTCCGATCAGCCCCAGCATTTT. Amino acid sequence: CASSPGDSDQPQHF.

The V and J genes are TRBV14 and TRBJ1-1, with a tentative D call TRBD1 (6 bases). Trimming shortened V by 4 bases and J by 3 bases, and 21 bases separated the two germline ends. The germline gives CDR1 SGHDN, CDR2 FVKESK. The CDR3 sequence is 17 residues long. The CDR3 DNA is TGTGCCAGCAGCCTAATCAGAAACAGGGCCGAGGACACTGAAGCTTTCTTT. It is translated as CASSLIRNRAEDTEAFF.

The rearrangement joins TRBV7-2 to TRBJ1-3, with 10 positions matching TRBD1. Trimming removed 5 bases from V and 2 bases from J; junction bases left unmatched: 9. CDR1 and CDR2 from the germline V gene are SGHTA and FQGNSA. This CDR3 comprises 17 residues. This CDR3 is CASSVGGQGSTGNTIYF. As DNA, the CDR3 is TGTGCCAGCAGCGTAGGGGGACAGGGGTCCACTGGAAACACCATATATTTT.

This clone appeared a single time. The CDR3 sequence is CASSKRELAGCSYNEQFF. CDR3 bases: TGTGCCAGCAGCAAAAGGGAACTGGCGGGATGCTCCTACAATGAGCAGTTCTTC. The chain carries TRBV21-1 and TRBJ2-1; no check of the table's D call, TRBD2, against the DNA was made. TRBV21-1 is listed as a pseudogene. This CDR3 has 18 amino acids.

The V call is TRBV6-4, the J call TRBJ2-7; 8 bases match TRBD2. Germline-derived CDR1 and CDR2 are MRHNA and SNTAGT. The CDR3 has 16 amino acids. Unmatched junction bases numbered 7, after V lost 0 bases and J lost 3 bases. The CDR3 sequence: CASSDSTTREVYEQYF. CDR3 coding DNA: TGTGCCAGCAGTGACTCGACCACGCGGGAGGTCTACGAGCAGTACTTC.

DNA for the CDR3: TGTGCCAGTAGCAAAGCAGGGCAGAGCAATCAGCCCCAGCATTTT. Translating it yields CASSKAGQSNQPQHF. This chain uses TRBV19 with TRBJ1-5, with a weak D call TRBD1 (5 bases). CDR1 is LNHDA and CDR2 is SQIVND in the germline V gene (reference sequence). This CDR3 is 15 amino acids long. The V gene lost 6 bases and the J gene lost 1 base, with 13 bases spanning the gap.

The V and J genes are TRBV25-1 and TRBJ2-7; 11 bases agree with TRBD1. J lost 1 base, V lost 10 bases, and 6 bases had no gene match. The CDR3 runs 14 residues. Germline values: CDR1 MGHDK, CDR2 SYGVNS. The CDR3: CATLRDRGSYEQYF. For the CDR3, the DNA is TGTGCCACCCTCCGGGACAGGGGGTCCTACGAGCAGTACTTC.

The chain couples TRBV10-3 to TRBJ2-7; weak D call: TRBD2 (6 bases). Looked up from germline, CDR1 is ENHRY and CDR2 is SYGVKD. The CDR3 contains 13 residues. Trimming took 7 bases from V and 7 from J, leaving 17 bases between them. The DNA of the CDR3 is TGTGCCATCAAGCTAGCGAGAAGAGGGGAGCAGTACTTC. It specifies CAIKLARRGEQYF.

The chain recombines TRBV5-6 with TRBJ1-1; 11 bases align to TRBD1. The CDR3 has 17 residues. Germline V gene data show CDR1 as SGHDT and CDR2 as YYEEEE. V dropped 3 bases and J dropped 6; count of bases not matched to a gene: 13. In DNA form, the CDR3 reads TGTGCCAGCAGCTATGGCCCGGACAGGGGGCGGTGGCCTGAAGCTTTCTTT. Its protein is CASSYGPDRGRWPEAFF.

The table lists this clone with a few counts. V gene TRBV9 combines with J gene TRBJ2-1, with D hard to call. Trimming took 0 bases from V and 8 from J, leaving 6 bases between them. The CDR3 spans 12 residues. Germline V gene data show CDR1 as SGDLS and CDR2 as YYNGEE. This CDR3 reads CASSVGLDEQFF. CDR3 DNA sequence: TGTGCCAGCAGCGTAGGGCTGGATGAGCAGTTCTTC.

The chain carries TRBV9 and TRBJ1-3; the D gene is possibly TRBD1 (6 bases). CDR1 and CDR2 (germline): SGDLS, YYNGEE. V shed 5 bases and J shed 0 bases, with 12 bases lying between them. CDR3 length: 15 residues. Written as DNA, the CDR3 is TGTGCCAGCAGAGGGGGTTTTTCCTCTGGAAACACCATATATTTT. Amino acid sequence: CASRGGFSSGNTIYF.

J is TRBJ2-2 and V is TRBV4-3, with a weak D call TRBD1 (6 bases). The CDR3 spans 14 residues. V gave up 7 bases and J gave up 6 bases, with 15 bases separating them. Germline V gives CDR1 LGHNA, CDR2 YSLEER. CDR3 coding DNA: TGCGCCAGCAATGCAGGGGAATCCGCCGGGGAGCTGTTTTTT. This translates into CASNAGESAGELFF.

The chain recombines TRBV1 with TRBJ2-5; no DNA check was done on the table's D call, TRBD2. TRBV1 is termed a pseudogene. The CDR3 runs 16 residues. DNA of the CDR3: TGCACCAGCAGCCAAGGCGTCGGGAGATTCCAAGAGACCCAGTACTTC. Its translation: CTSSQGVGRFQETQYF.

The chain employs TRBV5-4 and TRBJ2-1, with D possibly matching TRBD1 (5 bases). This CDR3 has 18 residues. With 4 bases removed from V and 3 bases from J, the gap between germline ends came to 23 bases. Germline lookup yields CDR1 SGHNT and CDR2 YYREEE (reference sequence). CDR3 nucleotides: TGTGCCAGCAGCCCTCCTCGTGACAGAAACTTCGACTACAATGAGCAGTTCTTC. Its protein is CASSPPRDRNFDYNEQFF. The full variable domain, with the rest looked up from reference TRBV5-4 and TRBJ2-1, is ETGVTQSPTHLIKTRGQQVTLRCSSQSGHNTVSWYQQALGQGPQFIFQYYREEENGRGNFPPRFSGLQFPNYSSELNVNALELDDSALYLCASSPPRDRNFDYNEQFFGPGTRLTVL.

The rearrangement uses TRBV11-3 and TRBJ1-2; no clear D gene. Trimming removed 0 bases from V and 6 bases from J, with 14 bases in between. Per the germline V gene, CDR1 is SGHNT and CDR2 is YENEEA. The CDR3 contains 15 residues. CDR3 protein: CASSLDPSPPHGYTF. The CDR3, as DNA: TGTGCCAGCAGCTTAGATCCCTCTCCCCCCCATGGCTACACCTTC.

V and J are TRBV28 and TRBJ1-5, with 7 bases matching TRBD1. CDR3 length equals 19 residues. Losses at the gene ends were 4 bases for V and 1 base for J; bases not matched to a gene: 16. Germline values: CDR1 MDHEN, CDR2 SYDVKM. CDR3 amino acids: CASSSLTGDRGYSNQPQHF. CDR3 coding DNA: TGTGCCAGCAGTTCACTAACCGGGGACAGAGGTTACAGCAATCAGCCCCAGCATTTT.

This chain connects TRBV2 to TRBJ1-5; weak D call: TRBD1 (6 bases). V gave up 1 base and J gave up 5 bases, with 18 bases separating them. Germline V lookup: CDR1 SNHLY, CDR2 FYNNEI. The CDR3 loop spans 17 amino acids. In DNA form, the CDR3 reads TGTGCCAGCAGTGAAGGAGCCCGAGGGGGGTGCCATCAGCCCCAGCATTTT. Translated, it gives CASSEGARGGCHQPQHF.

The J gene is TRBJ2-3, the V gene TRBV28, with TRBD2 matching over 10 bases. Trimming cost V 5 bases and J 1 base; bases outside gene matches: 21. Germline CDR1 and CDR2: MDHEN and SYDVKM. The CDR3 length is 21 residues. The CDR3 reads CASSLSQLDRVLAGGTDTQYF. The CDR3 bases are TGTGCCAGCAGTCTGTCCCAACTCGACAGGGTCCTAGCGGGAGGCACAGATACGCAGTATTTT.

This clone was seen a single time. V is TRBV25-1 and J is TRBJ1-4, with D perhaps matching TRBD1 (6 bases). Germline V gene data show CDR1 as MGHDK and CDR2 as SYGVNS. The CDR3 covers 14 residues. Trimming cost V 10 bases and J 4 bases, with 16 bases left between them. CDR3 region: CATQGRTVNEKLFF. The CDR3 region has the DNA TGTGCCACCCAGGGGCGGACAGTTAATGAAAAACTGTTTTTT.

CDR3 sequence reads: CASREGSKTQYF. The CDR3 DNA reads TGTGCCAGCAGGGAGGGGTCGAAGACCCAGTACTTC. This sequence joins TRBV14 and TRBJ2-5; TRBD2 might be the D (6 bases). Trimming left V 6 bases short and J 6 bases short, with 11 bases between. The V gene's germline CDR1 is SGHDN and CDR2 FVKESK. The CDR3 has 12 residues.

The J gene is TRBJ2-1, the V gene TRBV28, with D perhaps matching TRBD1 or TRBD2 (6 bases each). Trimming pared 5 bases from V and 3 bases from J, leaving 17 bases between. The CDR3 is 16 amino acids. CDR1 is MDHEN and CDR2 is SYDVKM in the germline V gene. As DNA, the CDR3 is TGTGCCAGCAGTCTCCCGGTGGGGGGCATCTACAATGAGCAGTTCTTC. Protein: CASSLPVGGIYNEQFF.

This chain uses TRBV5-5 with TRBJ2-7; 8 nucleotides align to TRBD2. CDR1 is SGHKS, CDR2 YYEKEE, per germline (reference sequence). Trimming removed 5 bases from V and 0 bases from J; junction bases left unmatched: 22. This CDR3 has 20 residues. CDR3 in amino acids: CASSKPGRAGVARSSYEQYF. In DNA form, the CDR3 reads TGTGCCAGCAGTAAACCGGGACGAGCGGGAGTCGCCAGGAGCTCCTACGAGCAGTACTTC.

The genes are TRBV9 and TRBJ1-2; 8 bases are a match to TRBD1. The germline V gene has CDR1 SGDLS and CDR2 YYNGEE. V gave up 0 bases and J gave up 4 bases; unmatched junction bases: 2. The CDR3 is 14 amino acids. CDR3 loop: CASSVGQGAYGYTF. The DNA for the CDR3 is TGTGCCAGCAGCGTAGGCCAGGGGGCCTATGGCTACACCTTC. The full variable domain, rest sourced from reference TRBV9 and TRBJ1-2, is DSGVTQTPKHLITATGQRVTLRCSPRSGDLSVYWYQQSLDQGLQFLIQYYNGEERAKGNILERFSAQQFPDLHSELNLSSLELGDSALYFCASSVGQGAYGYTFGSGTRLTVV.

The chain recombines TRBV28 with TRBJ2-7, with 8 nucleotides matching TRBD1. CDR1 is MDHEN and CDR2 is SYDVKM in the germline V gene. This CDR3 contains 18 residues. Losses at the gene ends were 6 bases for V and 0 bases for J; bases not matched to a gene: 16. The CDR3 DNA is TGTGCCAGCAGCCCCGGGACAGGCCACAACCTTGGCTCCTACGAGCAGTACTTC. Translating it yields CASSPGTGHNLGSYEQYF.

The chain recombines TRBV27 with TRBJ2-1; D uncertain. Trimming removed 6 bases from V and 2 bases from J, with 23 bases in between. The CDR3 is 18 amino acids. Germline V gene sequence: CDR1 MNHEY, CDR2 SMNVEV (reference sequence). The CDR3 region is CASRQDHGARKTYNEQFF. CDR3 bases: TGTGCCAGCAGACAAGATCACGGAGCTAGAAAGACCTACAATGAGCAGTTCTTC.

The rearrangement links TRBV28 to TRBJ1-1; D call uncertain. V was pared by 6 bases and J by 8 bases, with 25 bases between. The V gene's germline CDR1 is MDHEN and CDR2 SYDVKM. The CDR3 covers 16 residues. CDR3 bases: TGTGCCAGCAGAGTTCGGGCCGCCTACGCCGAGGTCGAAGCTTTCTTT. It translates to CASRVRAAYAEVEAFF.